This passage covers 14 T cell receptor beta chains from one sample sequenced in a study of OX40 agonist ivuxolimab in advanced cancers. Using immunoSEQ multiplex PCR, the repertoire was profiled, and TCRdb retains in-frame clones only, with some absent. The sample includes 60,000 to 75,000 clones, 90% to 95% of them seen just once. The source material was CD4+ or CD8+ T cells sorted from blood, sampled in a trial of the OX40 agonist ivuxolimab. The receptors derive from an adult with an advanced solid tumor such as melanoma, head and neck, liver or kidney cancer.

The J gene is TRBJ2-7, the V gene TRBV7-9; TRBD1 aligns across 7 bases. J lost 4 bases, V lost 5 bases, and 11 bases had no gene match. Per the germline V gene, CDR1 is SEHNR and CDR2 is FQNEAQ (reference sequence). This CDR3 is 15 amino acids long. The CDR3 is CASSPLAGGLYEQYF. The DNA for the CDR3 is TGTGCCAGCAGCCCTCTGGCAGGGGGTTTATACGAGCAGTACTTC.

This chain joins TRBV10-3 and TRBJ2-3; D unresolved. The V gene lost 11 bases and the J gene lost 0 bases, with 12 bases spanning the gap. Germline V gene data show CDR1 as ENHRY and CDR2 as SYGVKD. The CDR3 is 13 amino acids. The CDR3 region has the DNA TGTGCCTCGGGCGCCTCTAGCACAGATACGCAGTATTTT. It specifies CASGASSTDTQYF.

V gene TRBV20-1 combines with J gene TRBJ1-2; possible D gene TRBD1, 5 bases. The CDR3 is 11 residues long. Deletions cut 5 bases from V and 13 bases from J, with 17 bases between. Germline CDR1 is DFQATT and CDR2 is SNEGSKA (reference sequence). The CDR3 DNA is TGCAGTGCTCCTCAGGGATGGGCCTTCACCTTC. As protein: CSAPQGWAFTF.

The J gene is TRBJ2-3, the V gene TRBV6-5; possibly TRBD1 or TRBD2 for D (6 bases each). This CDR3 is 15 amino acids long. Germline V CDR1 and CDR2: MNHEY, SVGAGI. Trimming cost V 5 bases and J 5 bases, with 17 bases left between them. The CDR3 bases are TGTGCCAGCAGTCCCGAGGGGGAGGCCGGAGATACGCAGTATTTT. The encoded protein is CASSPEGEAGDTQYF.

CDR3 loop: CASSLEGGGEQYF. The CDR3 nucleotides read TGTGCCAGCAGCTTAGAGGGCGGAGGCGAGCAGTACTTC. The chain combines TRBV11-3 with TRBJ2-7, with D perhaps TRBD2 (5 bases). This CDR3 has 13 amino acids. Germline V gives CDR1 SGHNT, CDR2 YENEEA. Trimming removed 0 bases at V and 6 bases at J, with 9 bases between.

This chain uses TRBV30 with TRBJ1-1, with D perhaps matching TRBD1 (6 bases). The length of the CDR3 is 11 residues. Germline V CDR1 and CDR2: GTSNPN, SVGIG (reference sequence). With 4 bases removed from V and 3 bases from J, the gap between germline ends came to 6 bases. The CDR3 region is CAWTGDTEAFF. CDR3 sequence (DNA): TGTGCCTGGACAGGGGACACTGAAGCTTTCTTT. The variable domain in full, completed from reference TRBV30 and TRBJ1-1, reads SQTIHQWPATLVQPVGSPLSLECTVEGTSNPNLYWYRQAAGRGLQLLFYSVGIGQISSEVPQNLSASRPQDRQFILSSKKLLLSDSGFYLCAWTGDTEAFFGQGTRLTVV.

This clone has just one count. The CDR3 reads CASRKTSPGMNTGELFF. DNA for the CDR3: TGTGCCAGCAGGAAAACCTCCCCGGGTATGAACACCGGGGAGCTGTTTTTT. The chain links TRBV5-6 to TRBJ2-2; D gene ambiguous. CDR1 and CDR2 from the germline V gene are SGHDT and YYEEEE. There are 17 residues in the CDR3. The V end was cut by 5 bases, the J end by 1 base, with 18 bases between.

In nucleotides, the CDR3 is TGTGCCAGCAGCGTAGGACAGGGCCCCTACGAGCAGTACTTC. It translates to CASSVGQGPYEQYF. The chain is built from TRBV9 and TRBJ2-7; 7 bases match TRBD1. Germline V lookup: CDR1 SGDLS, CDR2 YYNGEE. Trimming at V came to 0 bases and at J to 2 bases, leaving 2 bases not matched to a gene. CDR3 length: 14 amino acids. Variable domain in full (rest from reference TRBV9 and TRBJ2-7): DSGVTQTPKHLITATGQRVTLRCSPRSGDLSVYWYQQSLDQGLQFLIQYYNGEERAKGNILERFSAQQFPDLHSELNLSSLELGDSALYFCASSVGQGPYEQYFGPGTRLTVT.

In this sample, this clone turned up once. This chain joins TRBV28 and TRBJ2-1, with D perhaps TRBD2 (5 bases). V was pared by 5 bases and J by 12 bases, with 14 bases between. This CDR3 is 12 amino acids long. The germline V gene has CDR1 MDHEN and CDR2 SYDVKM. The chain's CDR3 is CASSGLSLGQFF. For the CDR3, the DNA is TGTGCCAGCAGTGGACTTTCTCTAGGGCAGTTCTTC.

This clone was detected only once. This rearrangement joins TRBV7-6 to TRBJ1-1; no clear D. The germline V and J ends were trimmed by 5 bases and 7 bases, with 11 bases remaining between them. The germline CDR1 and CDR2 sequences are SGHVS and FNYEAQ. The CDR3 totals 12 residues. CDR3 in amino acids: CASSPGKDEAFF. CDR3 in DNA: TGTGCCAGCAGCCCGGGTAAGGATGAAGCTTTCTTT.

The J gene is TRBJ2-7, the V gene TRBV4-3; 7 nucleotides match TRBD1. Germline CDR1 and CDR2: LGHNA and YSLEER. The CDR3 length is 15 residues. The V gene end was trimmed by 0 bases and the J gene end by 3 bases; junction bases not matched to a gene: 5. CDR3 loop: CASSQDHPGGYEQYF. The DNA of the CDR3 is TGCGCCAGCAGCCAAGATCACCCAGGGGGCTACGAGCAGTACTTC.

The rearrangement uses TRBV4-3 and TRBJ1-1, with no clear D. The CDR3 runs 16 residues. The germline V and J ends were trimmed by 0 bases and 0 bases, with 11 bases remaining between them. CDR1 LGHNA and CDR2 YSLEER come from the germline V gene. The CDR3 loop reads CASSQEVGLMNTEAFF. CDR3 sequence (DNA): TGCGCCAGCAGCCAAGAGGTGGGCCTCATGAACACTGAAGCTTTCTTT.

This clone appeared a single time. V usage is TRBV5-1 and J usage is TRBJ2-7, with D unclear. Germline-derived CDR1 and CDR2 are SGHRS and YFSETQ. The CDR3 has 12 amino acids. With 3 bases removed from V and 0 bases from J, the gap between germline ends came to 4 bases. This chain's CDR3 is CASSSSSYEQYF. CDR3 DNA sequence: TGCGCCAGCAGCTCAAGCTCCTACGAGCAGTACTTC.

The DNA of the CDR3 is TGTGCCAGCACCGTAGACGGGGGGGTGAACACTGAAGCTTTCTTT. Translating it yields CASTVDGGVNTEAFF. The V gene is TRBV7-8, the J gene TRBJ1-1; tentatively, D is TRBD1 (5 bases). The germline V and J ends were trimmed by 7 bases and 0 bases, with 15 bases remaining between them. In germline, CDR1 is SGHVS, CDR2 FQNEAQ. The CDR3 has 15 residues.